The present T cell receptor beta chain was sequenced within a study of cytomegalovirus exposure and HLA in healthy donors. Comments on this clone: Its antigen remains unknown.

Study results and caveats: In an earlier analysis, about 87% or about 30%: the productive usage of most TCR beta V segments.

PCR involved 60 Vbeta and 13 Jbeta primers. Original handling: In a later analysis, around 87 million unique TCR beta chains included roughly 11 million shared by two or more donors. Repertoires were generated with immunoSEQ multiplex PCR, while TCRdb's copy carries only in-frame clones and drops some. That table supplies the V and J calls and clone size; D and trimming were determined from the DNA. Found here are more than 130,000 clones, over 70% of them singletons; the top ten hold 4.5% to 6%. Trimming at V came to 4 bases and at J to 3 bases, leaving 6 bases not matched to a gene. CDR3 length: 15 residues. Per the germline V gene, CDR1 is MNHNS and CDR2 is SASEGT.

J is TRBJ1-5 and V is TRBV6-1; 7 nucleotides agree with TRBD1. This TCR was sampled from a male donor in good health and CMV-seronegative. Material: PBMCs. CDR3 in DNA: TGTGCCAGCAGTGGACAGGGTCGGGTCAATCAGCCCCAGCATTTT. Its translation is CASSGQGRVNQPQHF.